The 10 T cell receptor beta chains below come from one sample, sequenced in a study of CD8+CD57+ T cells in acquired aplastic anemia. An expansion of CD8+CD57+ cells by flow cytometry had been shown in patients chosen for sequencing. TCR beta VDJ and CDR3 profiling used genomic DNA as template. Each CDR3 protein is one row after TCRdb ran MiXCR on the reads. The profile shows about 470,000 distinct CDR3 sequences, approximately 32% of them singletons. Sequencing was performed on sorted CD4+, CD8+, or CD8+CD57+ T cells (not recorded which) from PBMCs. The receptors were sampled from a human donor with aplastic anemia.

This chain links TRBV10-3 with TRBJ2-7; D ambiguous. The CDR3 has 15 residues. Germline assignment: CDR1 ENHRY and CDR2 SYGVKD. The V and J ends lost 5 bases and 4 bases respectively, with 18 bases between them. The CDR3 sequence: CAISLSWGDEYEQYF. DNA of the CDR3: TGTGCCATCAGTTTATCCTGGGGTGATGAGTACGAGCAGTACTTC.

Of note for this clonotype: At one boundary the junction diverges from the germline segment, which might be a read error. The V call is TRBV10-3, the J call TRBJ2-7; a possible D gene is TRBD2 (5 bases). This CDR3 has 14 amino acids. Germline CDR1 is ENHRY and CDR2 is SYGVKD. The CDR3 bases are TGTGCCAGCAGTTTTTTAAGGGTCGGGGACGAGCAGTACTTC. This encodes CASSFLRVGDEQYF.

The gene calls are TRBV25-1 and TRBJ1-2; tentatively, D is TRBD1 (6 bases). CDR3 length: 11 residues. The germline V gene has CDR1 MGHDK and CDR2 SYGVNS. The ends were cut back, 2 bases at V and 8 bases at J, with 6 bases in the middle. Written as DNA, the CDR3 is TGTGCCAGCAGTGAAGGGACAGGCTACACCTTC. Protein: CASSEGTGYTF.

This rearrangement joins TRBV6-2 or TRBV6-3 to TRBJ2-5; unclear D gene. With 6 bases removed from V and 6 bases from J, the gap between germline ends came to 14 bases. The length of the CDR3 is 13 residues. Germline CDR1 is MNHEY and CDR2 is SVGEGT. DNA of the CDR3: TGTGCCAGCAGGACCCCCGGCAAGCAGACCCAGTACTTC. This encodes CASRTPGKQTQYF.

V and J are TRBV9 and TRBJ2-5; TRBD2 agrees at 13 bases. CDR1 SGDLS and CDR2 YYNGEE come from the germline V gene. This CDR3 is built from 16 residues. V lost 1 base to trimming and J lost 4 bases; unmatched junction nucleotides: 4. CDR3: CASSVRTSGSGETQYF. In nucleotides, the CDR3 is TGTGCCAGCAGCGTAAGGACTAGCGGGAGTGGAGAGACCCAGTACTTC.

The chain links TRBV27 to TRBJ2-3; tentatively, D is TRBD2 (6 bases). The germline gives CDR1 MNHEY, CDR2 SMNVEV (reference sequence). Trimming left V 10 bases short and J 3 bases short, with 29 bases between. The CDR3 consists of 18 residues. The CDR3 region is CATASWPGAFGETDTQYF. In DNA, the CDR3 is TGTGCCACCGCGTCCTGGCCGGGAGCCTTTGGCGAAACAGATACGCAGTATTTT.

The sample holds many counts of this clonotype. The rearrangement joins TRBV25-1 to TRBJ1-1, with D unresolved. Germline CDR1 MGHDK, CDR2 SYGVNS. The CDR3 sequence is 14 residues long. Trimming removed 1 base from V and 8 bases from J, with 14 bases in between. The CDR3 region has the DNA TGTGCCAGCAGTGAATCCCCGGGCAATTCAGAAGCTTTCTTT. Protein: CASSESPGNSEAFF.

The V and J genes are TRBV11-2 and TRBJ1-2; D remains ambiguous. This CDR3 contains 16 residues. The ends were cut back, 1 base at V and 8 bases at J, with 20 bases in the middle. Germline assignment: CDR1 SGHAT and CDR2 FQNNGV. CDR3 loop: CASSLGRSVKPGGYTF. CDR3 bases: TGTGCCAGCAGCTTAGGCCGGAGTGTTAAACCGGGAGGCTACACCTTC.

The gene calls are TRBV7-8 and TRBJ2-7, with 11 bases fitting TRBD2. Germline trimming cut 5 bases from V and 4 bases from J; bases unmatched to any gene: 7. The CDR3 extends over 15 amino acids. The germline CDR1 and CDR2 sequences are SGHVS and FQNEAQ. The CDR3 region is CASSRSGTSGYEQYF. CDR3 sequence (DNA): TGTGCCAGCAGCCGGTCGGGGACTAGCGGTTACGAGCAGTACTTC.

The chain links TRBV10-3 to TRBJ1-5; 10 nucleotides align to TRBD1. There are 16 residues in the CDR3. J gave up 1 base and V 5 bases, and 5 bases lay outside the gene matches. The germline V gene has CDR1 ENHRY and CDR2 SYGVKD. For the CDR3, the DNA is TGTGCCATCAGTAAACGACAGGGGGCAAGCAATCAGCCCCAGCATTTT. This translates into CAISKRQGASNQPQHF.